Here is one T cell receptor (beta chain) with its context. Its matching antigen is unknown. PCR employed 60 Vbeta and 13 Jbeta primers. Repertoires were generated with immunoSEQ multiplex PCR, while TCRdb's copy carries only in-frame clones and drops some. The repertoire table contains approximately 110,000 clones. The sample belongs to a study of cytomegalovirus exposure and HLA in healthy donors. Study-level points and caveats: A later analysis linked a missense DCLRE1C variant to TCR beta V- and J-gene trimming. Association of 16,951 TCR beta sequences with HLA alleles was found at 0.05 false discovery rate in a later analysis.

The length of the CDR3 is 16 residues. CDR1 is MDHEN and CDR2 is SYDVKM in the germline V gene. The V end lost 3 bases, the J end lost 5 bases, and 17 bases lay between the germline ends. The genes are TRBV28 and TRBJ2-1, with D possibly being TRBD2 (6 bases). The receptor was derived from a man aged 35-49 years in good health and CMV-seronegative. The sample consisted of PBMCs. CDR3 protein: CASSFVTGLLNNEQFF. CDR3 sequence (DNA): TGTGCCAGCAGTTTTGTGACGGGACTCTTAAACAATGAGCAGTTCTTC.